The 4 T cell receptor beta chains below all came from one sample that was sequenced in a study of OX40 agonist ivuxolimab in advanced cancers. Using immunoSEQ multiplex PCR, the repertoire was profiled, and TCRdb retains in-frame clones only, with some absent. The sample contains about 31,000 clones, approximately 89% of which appear only once. The input for sequencing was CD4+ or CD8+ T cells sorted from blood, taken in a trial of the OX40 agonist ivuxolimab. These receptors were collected from an adult with an advanced solid tumor such as melanoma, head and neck, liver or kidney cancer.

V gene TRBV19 combines with J gene TRBJ1-1; D is unclear. CDR3 size: 14 residues. Trimming pared 5 bases from V and 0 bases from J, leaving 10 bases between. From germline, CDR1 is LNHDA and CDR2 SQIVND (reference sequence). CDR3 residues: CASSPDGLNTEAFF. The DNA of the CDR3 is TGTGCCAGTAGTCCGGACGGATTGAACACTGAAGCTTTCTTT.

The chain combines TRBV7-9 with TRBJ2-3, with TRBD2 identical over 10 bases. The germline CDR1 and CDR2 sequences are SEHNR and FQNEAQ (reference sequence). This CDR3 contains 15 residues. The V and J ends lost 5 bases and 1 base, in that order; junction bases with no gene match: 3. CDR3: CASSLTSGGTDTQYF. The CDR3 nucleotides are TGTGCCAGCAGCCTAACTAGCGGGGGCACAGATACGCAGTATTTT.

The CDR3, as DNA: TGTGCCAGCAGCTTCCGCGGGAGTGTAGGTGGCGAGCAGTACTTC. Residues: CASSFRGSVGGEQYF. The rearrangement uses TRBV5-4 and TRBJ2-5; the match to TRBD2 covers 7 bases. The J call may be faulty, since TRBJ2-7 better matches the DNA end. The V gene's germline CDR1 is SGHNT and CDR2 YYREEE (reference sequence). The CDR3 extends over 15 amino acids.

V usage is TRBV5-1 and J usage is TRBJ2-3; 16 nucleotides agree with TRBD2. The junction had 8 bases not matched to a gene; V was cut back by 2 bases and J by 2 bases. This CDR3 is built from 19 residues. Per germline, CDR1 SGHRS and CDR2 YFSETQ. The DNA of the CDR3 is TGCGCCAGCAGCTTCGGAGCCGGGACTAGCGGGAGGGCCACAGATACGCAGTATTTT. This encodes CASSFGAGTSGRATDTQYF.